Below, 22 T cell receptor beta chains from the same sample are listed, as sequenced in a study of preoperative IRX-2 immunotherapy in early breast cancer (dated by TCRdb to the late 2010s). The receptor library was made with the immunoSEQ multiplex PCR assay. TCRdb retrieved this table from immuneACCESS and kept in-frame rearrangements only. Not all clones are present; in checked studies, unresolved V genes account for under half, and no reason is known for the remainder. The table for this sample lists around 62,000 clones; roughly 94% of them were counted only once. The top ten constitute roughly 1.8% of the sample. The treatment or condition tag for this specimen amounts to: preoperative locoregional IRX-2 cytokine immunotherapy. Collection of the sample occurred from a patient treated with IRX-2 immunotherapy. These receptors originate from a human donor with breast cancer.

The V and J genes are TRBV19 and TRBJ2-3; no reliable D call. Trimming removed 3 bases at V and 3 bases at J, with 10 bases between. CDR3 length equals 14 residues. Germline loops: CDR1 LNHDA, CDR2 SQIVND (reference sequence). CDR3 in DNA: TGTGCCAGTAGTATTGGCTACGGTACAGATACGCAGTATTTT. Translated, it gives CASSIGYGTDTQYF. Combining the CDR3 with reference TRBV19 and TRBJ2-3 gives the whole variable domain DGGITQSPKYLFRKEGQNVTLSCEQNLNHDAMYWYRQDPGQGLRLIYYSQIVNDFQKGDIAEGYSVSREKKESFPLTVTSAQKNPTAFYLCASSIGYGTDTQYFGPGTRLTVL.

The rearrangement links TRBV27 to TRBJ2-7, with D uncertain. Germline lookup yields CDR1 MNHEY and CDR2 SMNVEV (reference sequence). Trimming shortened V by 2 bases and J by 3 bases, and 11 bases separated the two germline ends. This CDR3 comprises 14 residues. CDR3 bases: TGTGCCAGCAGTTTAAGCCGGCTTAACTACGAGCAGTACTTC. This sequence encodes CASSLSRLNYEQYF.

The chain joins TRBV19 to TRBJ2-1; D gene ambiguous. The CDR3 consists of 15 residues. Germline CDR1 LNHDA, CDR2 SQIVND (reference sequence). Trimming cost V 4 bases and J 2 bases, with 12 bases left between them. The CDR3 DNA reads TGTGCCAGTAGTAAAACCTCCCCTACCTACAATGAGCAGTTCTTC. Residues: CASSKTSPTYNEQFF.

V usage is TRBV11-2 and J usage is TRBJ2-5; D gene ambiguous. The germline V gene encodes CDR1 SGHAT and CDR2 FQNNGV. Trimming left V 3 bases short and J 5 bases short, with 13 bases between. The CDR3 has 14 amino acids. CDR3 protein: CASSLAGQRETQYF. The DNA of the CDR3 is TGTGCCAGCAGCTTGGCCGGTCAACGGGAGACCCAGTACTTC. Based on the CDR3 plus reference TRBV11-2 and TRBJ2-5, the full variable domain is EAGVAQSPRYKIIEKRQSVAFWCNPISGHATLYWYQQILGQGPKLLIQFQNNGVVDDSQLPKDRFSAERLKGVDSTLKIQPAKLEDSAVYLCASSLAGQRETQYFGPGTRLLVL.

This clone was seen a single time. V gene TRBV6-5 combines with J gene TRBJ2-7, with 9 bases identical to TRBD2. Germline CDR1 and CDR2: MNHEY and SVGAGI. The CDR3 spans 13 residues. With 8 bases clipped from V and 4 bases from J, the junction kept 6 bases outside the gene matches. This chain's CDR3 is CASRAGGLYEQYF. CDR3 in DNA: TGTGCCAGCCGCGCGGGGGGGTTGTACGAGCAGTACTTC.

V usage is TRBV19 and J usage is TRBJ1-5; 7 bases fit TRBD1. The CDR3 runs 16 residues. Germline V gene data show CDR1 as LNHDA and CDR2 as SQIVND (reference sequence). Trimming at V came to 6 bases and at J to 4 bases, leaving 12 bases not matched to a gene. Here the CDR3 DNA reads TGTGCCAGTAGCATCCCCAGCGGGACAGCTAATCAGCCCCAGCATTTT. The encoded protein is CASSIPSGTANQPQHF.

This chain links TRBV6-4 with TRBJ1-3, with 8 bases lining up with TRBD1. CDR1 and CDR2 from the germline V gene are MRHNA and SNTAGT. Losses at the gene ends were 10 bases for V and 0 bases for J; bases not matched to a gene: 5. This CDR3 spans 14 amino acids. CDR3 nucleotide sequence: TGTGCCATCGCGGACAGGGACTCTGGAAACACCATATATTTT. Translating gives CAIADRDSGNTIYF.

V gene TRBV9 combines with J gene TRBJ2-5, with TRBD2 identical over 11 bases. J lost 4 bases, V lost 0 bases, and 5 bases had no gene match. The CDR3 sequence is 16 residues long. Germline-derived CDR1 and CDR2 are SGDLS and YYNGEE. The CDR3 reads CASSVGSGRALETQYF. The CDR3 nucleotides read TGTGCCAGCAGCGTAGGTAGCGGGAGGGCCTTAGAGACCCAGTACTTC.

The rearrangement uses TRBV27 and TRBJ2-5; D call uncertain. Germline assignment: CDR1 MNHEY and CDR2 SMNVEV (reference sequence). This CDR3 is built from 17 residues. The V end was cut by 2 bases, the J end by 2 bases, with 18 bases between. The CDR3 DNA sequence: TGTGCCAGCAGTTTAATACCCGGACCCTTCCTACAAGAGACCCAGTACTTC. Amino acids: CASSLIPGPFLQETQYF.

The chain uses TRBV23-1 and TRBJ2-7; maybe TRBD1 (5 bases). TRBV23-1 is placed among ORFs of uncertain function. The CDR3 runs 13 residues. The germline V and J ends were trimmed by 4 bases and 2 bases, with 9 bases remaining between them. Here the CDR3 reads CASSPDSTYEQYF. The CDR3 DNA reads as TGCGCCAGCAGTCCTGACAGTACCTACGAGCAGTACTTC.

The sample holds one count of this clone. The chain links TRBV7-2 to TRBJ2-1; TRBD2 matches at 8 bases. Looked up from germline, CDR1 is SGHTA and CDR2 is FQGNSA. With V trimmed by 7 bases and J by 9 bases, 14 bases remained unmatched. The CDR3 spans 15 residues. CDR3 loop: CASTTRGGGGIEQFF. DNA for the CDR3: TGTGCCAGCACCACCCGGGGGGGAGGGGGGATTGAGCAGTTCTTC.

The chain has TRBV7-2 and TRBJ2-1, with TRBD1 matching over 8 bases. This CDR3 is built from 15 residues. Germline lookup yields CDR1 SGHTA and CDR2 FQGNSA. V lost 6 bases to trimming and J lost 2 bases; unmatched junction nucleotides: 6. CDR3 sequence: CASRKKTGAYNEQFF. CDR3 coding DNA: TGTGCCAGCAGAAAAAAGACAGGGGCCTACAATGAGCAGTTCTTC.

This chain links TRBV6-5 with TRBJ2-4; 9 positions agree with TRBD1. V lost 0 bases and J lost 8; bases outside the gene matches: 5. Looked up from germline, CDR1 is MNHEY and CDR2 is SVGAGI. The CDR3 loop spans 15 amino acids. CDR3 loop: CASSYSWTGVYIQYF. In nucleotides, the CDR3 is TGTGCCAGCAGTTACTCGTGGACAGGGGTTTACATTCAGTACTTC.

This chain uses TRBV7-8 with TRBJ2-7; D not certain. The CDR3 runs to 14 residues. V lost 8 bases to trimming and J lost 6 bases, with 20 bases between them. Germline V lookup: CDR1 SGHVS, CDR2 FQNEAQ. CDR3 loop: CASLIGRNSGEQYF. CDR3 in DNA: TGTGCCAGCCTTATAGGCAGGAACTCTGGCGAGCAGTACTTC.

The V gene is TRBV29-1, the J gene TRBJ2-2; D is unclear. The CDR3 consists of 11 residues. Deletions cut 4 bases from V and 5 bases from J, with 5 bases between. CDR1 and CDR2 (germline): SQVTM, ANQGSEA. The CDR3 here is CSVVLTGELFF. The CDR3 DNA follows: TGCAGCGTTGTCCTGACCGGGGAGCTGTTTTTT.

CDR3 loop: CASSQVREAGPDTQYF. CDR3 nucleotide sequence: TGCGCCAGCAGCCAAGTTCGGGAGGCGGGCCCAGATACGCAGTATTTT. The rearrangement uses TRBV4-3 and TRBJ2-3; 7 nucleotides align to TRBD2. The V and J ends lost 1 base and 4 bases, in that order; junction bases with no gene match: 8. Germline V CDR1 and CDR2: LGHNA, YSLEER. The CDR3 has 16 amino acids.

The rearrangement joins TRBV2 to TRBJ2-5, with 10 positions matching TRBD1. This CDR3 contains 15 residues. The germline V gene has CDR1 SNHLY and CDR2 FYNNEI. V was pared by 2 bases and J by 6 bases, with 6 bases of the junction left unmatched. The DNA for the CDR3 is TGTGCCAGCAGTGAAAGGACAGGGGGTTTACAGACCCAGTACTTC. Translated: CASSERTGGLQTQYF.

The chain carries TRBV7-8 and TRBJ2-7; 8 nucleotides line up with TRBD1. Germline lookup yields CDR1 SGHVS and CDR2 FQNEAQ. The CDR3 loop spans 15 amino acids. The V segment lost 5 bases and the J segment 4 bases; nucleotides outside the gene matches: 10. The CDR3: CASSGPTGALYEQYF. CDR3 in DNA: TGTGCCAGCAGCGGACCGACAGGGGCGCTATACGAGCAGTACTTC.

The gene calls are TRBV30 and TRBJ2-3, with D possibly matching TRBD1 (5 bases). The germline V gene has CDR1 GTSNPN and CDR2 SVGIG (reference sequence). V was pared by 4 bases and J by 4 bases, with 6 bases between. The CDR3 runs to 11 residues. In nucleotides, the CDR3 is TGTGCCTGGACAGGGTCAGATACGCAGTATTTT. Residues: CAWTGSDTQYF.

This clone was counted a single time. The chain uses TRBV5-8 and TRBJ2-7; the D gene could be TRBD1 or TRBD2 (5 bases each). The CDR3 runs 16 residues. Germline V lookup: CDR1 SGHTS, CDR2 YDEGEE. V lost 0 bases and J lost 5, with 18 bases in between. The CDR3 DNA reads as TGTGCCAGCAGCTTGGCAGGGCCGAGGGGCAGGGACGAGCAGTACTTC. It encodes CASSLAGPRGRDEQYF. Filled out from reference TRBV5-8 and TRBJ2-7, the complete variable domain reads EAGVTQSPTHLIKTRGQQATLRCSPISGHTSVYWYQQALGLGLQFLLWYDEGEERNRGNFPPRFSGRQFPNYSSELNVNALELEDSALYLCASSLAGPRGRDEQYFGPGTRLTVT.

The chain is built from TRBV4-3 and TRBJ1-6, with a tentative D call TRBD1 (5 bases). Trimming took off 4 bases at V and 0 bases at J, with 19 bases between the two ends. Germline CDR1 reads LGHNA; CDR2 reads YSLEER. CDR3 size: 19 residues. The CDR3 sequence is CASSLPPHGAGSYNSPLHF. The CDR3 DNA is TGCGCCAGCAGCCTACCTCCCCACGGGGCAGGCTCCTATAATTCACCCCTCCACTTT.

The genes are TRBV10-3 and TRBJ2-7; D may be TRBD1 (5 bases). The CDR3 length is 17 residues. The germline V gene has CDR1 ENHRY and CDR2 SYGVKD. V gave up 0 bases and J gave up 3 bases, with 18 bases separating them. In DNA, the CDR3 is TGTGCCATCAGTGAGTCAGGGCCCGGACACCCTCTCTACGAGCAGTACTTC. Protein: CAISESGPGHPLYEQYF.